The 6 T cell receptor beta chains presented below share a single source sample, sequenced in a study of shared clonotypes between healthy human individuals. The data were produced by immunoSEQ multiplex PCR, yet TCRdb's version contains in-frame clones alone and is incomplete. The sample includes more than 550,000 clones, 90% to 95% seen only once; the top ten take nearly 25%. Naive CD8 cells lacked CD45RO and underwent positive selection for CCR7, leaving out terminally differentiated effector memory CD45RA+ cells. Sequences were obtained from naive CD8+ T cells sorted from blood. The receptors were sampled from a man aged 25 to 45 in good health.

The CDR3 coding sequence is TGTGCCAGCAGCTTGGACTTTGGGGGGGACCAGTTCTTC. This codes for CASSLDFGGDQFF. The gene calls are TRBV7-9 and TRBJ2-1; TRBD2 aligns across 7 bases. V shed 3 bases, J shed 13 bases, and the junction held 9 bases outside the gene matches. Germline-derived CDR1 and CDR2 are SEHNR and FQNEAQ (reference sequence). The CDR3 runs 13 residues. The variable domain in full, with the rest retrieved from reference TRBV7-9 and TRBJ2-1, is DTGVSQNPRHKITKRGQNVTFRCDPISEHNRLYWYRQTLGQGPEFLTYFQNEAQLEKSRLLSDRFSAERPKGSFSTLEIQRTEQGDSAMYLCASSLDFGGDQFFGPGTRLTVL.

With regard to this clone: One end of the junction does not line up with germline, which may come from a read error. V usage is TRBV7-3 and J usage is TRBJ2-3, with 10 bases matching TRBD1. CDR1 and CDR2 (germline): SGHTA, FQGTGA. The CDR3 loop spans 24 amino acids. The CDR3 protein is CASSITTYEALRDRGEWVTDTQYF. The CDR3 DNA sequence: TGTGCCAGCAGCATAACTACCTACGAGGCTCTCCGGGACAGGGGTGAATGGGTCACAGATACGCAGTATTTT.

The J gene is TRBJ1-2, the V gene TRBV2, with D possibly being TRBD1 (6 bases). The CDR3 contains 18 residues. The germline V and J ends were trimmed by 0 bases and 8 bases, with 25 bases remaining between them. Looked up from germline, CDR1 is SNHLY and CDR2 is FYNNEI. The CDR3 region is CASSEASKDRYSFRGYTF. DNA for the CDR3: TGTGCCAGCAGTGAAGCATCTAAGGACAGATACTCGTTTAGGGGCTACACCTTC.

The chain has TRBV28 and TRBJ2-2; 8 bases align to TRBD2. This CDR3 is 17 amino acids long. Germline V CDR1 and CDR2: MDHEN, SYDVKM. V lost 4 bases, J lost 6 bases, and 13 bases stayed unmatched. This CDR3 is CASSWTSLGGISGELFF. CDR3 coding DNA: TGTGCCAGCAGTTGGACTAGCCTTGGTGGTATATCCGGGGAGCTGTTTTTT.

The chain combines TRBV10-1 with TRBJ1-4; 9 bases fit TRBD1. The CDR3 totals 16 residues. The V and J ends lost 4 bases and 4 bases, in that order; junction bases with no gene match: 7. Per the germline V gene, CDR1 is WNHNN and CDR2 is SYGVQD (reference sequence). The CDR3 protein is CASSVPQGASNEKLFF. The CDR3 coding sequence is TGCGCCAGCAGTGTGCCACAGGGGGCAAGTAATGAAAAACTGTTTTTT.

This clone was found a few times. This chain links TRBV2 with TRBJ2-1; D is unclear. The length of the CDR3 is 12 residues. Germline V CDR1 and CDR2: SNHLY, FYNNEI. V was pared by 4 bases and J by 5 bases, with 6 bases between. The CDR3 DNA reads as TGTGCCAGCAGTGGACCCCACAATGAGCAGTTCTTC. This gives the protein CASSGPHNEQFF.